Presented here are 20 T cell receptor beta chains from one specimen sequenced in a study of a mutant IDH1 vaccine in newly diagnosed glioma. Sequenced by immunoSEQ multiplex PCR; TCRdb stores in-frame clones only, minus some. The sample records 15,000 to 20,000 clones, roughly 95% being singletons. Documented time point: baseline, week 1 (first vaccination visit). Treatment here: pre-vaccination baseline after standard-of-care therapy. Sequences were derived from peripheral blood mononuclear cells (PBMCs), sampled from a glioma patient treated with radiotherapy, temozolomide or both. The receptors derive from a woman aged 18 to 35 with glioma. Some clones in this sample may be carry-over from other donors' samples.

CDR3: CASSLVRGSTDTQYF. CDR3 coding DNA: TGTGCCAGCAGTTTAGTCAGGGGGAGCACAGATACGCAGTATTTT. The chain links TRBV27 to TRBJ2-3, with 7 bases lining up with TRBD1. The CDR3 consists of 15 residues. Germline V CDR1 and CDR2: MNHEY, SMNVEV (reference sequence). V trimming: 2 bases; J trimming: 0 bases; junction bases outside the gene matches: 2.

The gene calls are TRBV7-9 and TRBJ1-2, with D uncertain. Germline values: CDR1 SEHNR, CDR2 FQNEAQ (reference sequence). The CDR3 has 12 residues. Trimming pared 1 base from V and 5 bases from J, leaving 5 bases between. The DNA for the CDR3 is TGTGCCAGCAGCTTAGGAGGGTATGGCTACACCTTC. This sequence encodes CASSLGGYGYTF.

This sequence joins TRBV27 and TRBJ2-7; 12 nucleotides align to TRBD2. Germline loops: CDR1 MNHEY, CDR2 SMNVEV (reference sequence). V lost 6 bases to trimming and J lost 1 base; unmatched junction nucleotides: 4. The CDR3 is made up of 15 amino acids. CDR3 in DNA: TGTGCCAGCAGACGGACTAGCGGGATATCCTACGAGCAGTACTTC. It specifies CASRRTSGISYEQYF.

This chain links TRBV5-6 with TRBJ1-6, with TRBD1 matching 8 bases. The V segment lost 0 bases and the J segment 9 bases; nucleotides outside the gene matches: 5. Germline assignment: CDR1 SGHDT and CDR2 YYEEEE. The CDR3 length is 15 residues. The CDR3 nucleotides are TGTGCCAGCAGCTTGGTGGGACAGGTGGGTTCACCCCTCCACTTT. Translated, it gives CASSLVGQVGSPLHF.

This chain joins TRBV27 and TRBJ2-1; D gene ambiguous. The V gene lost 2 bases and the J gene lost 6 bases, with 2 bases spanning the gap. This CDR3 contains 11 residues. Germline CDR1 MNHEY, CDR2 SMNVEV (reference sequence). The CDR3 nucleotides read TGTGCCAGCAGTTTAGGCAATGAGCAGTTCTTC. As protein: CASSLGNEQFF.

This chain joins TRBV18 and TRBJ1-5, with 7 bases lining up with TRBD1. The CDR3 runs 14 residues. Germline CDR1 and CDR2: KGHSH and LQKENI. The J segment lost 7 bases and the V segment lost 1 base, leaving 4 bases of the junction unmatched. CDR3 sequence (DNA): TGTGCCAGCTCACCACAGGGGGCCGGGCAGCCCCAGCATTTT. It translates to CASSPQGAGQPQHF.

This chain uses TRBV7-9 with TRBJ2-7; 8 nucleotides line up with TRBD2. CDR3 length: 14 amino acids. V was clipped by 5 bases and J by 5 bases; unmatched bases: 8. Germline V CDR1 and CDR2: SEHNR, FQNEAQ (reference sequence). This chain's CDR3 is CASSTRTSLDEQYF. CDR3 DNA: TGTGCCAGCAGCACAAGGACTAGCCTCGACGAGCAGTACTTC.

This clone occurred a few times. V and J are TRBV19 and TRBJ1-5; D gene unclear. Germline V gene data show CDR1 as LNHDA and CDR2 as SQIVND (reference sequence). The V gene lost 1 base and the J gene lost 3 bases, with 7 bases spanning the gap. The CDR3 consists of 14 residues. CDR3 DNA sequence: TGTGCCAGTAGTATAGGGGGTTCCAATCAGCCCCAGCATTTT. As protein: CASSIGGSNQPQHF.

The J gene is TRBJ1-2, the V gene TRBV19; tentatively, D is TRBD1 (6 bases). With 6 bases removed from V and 5 bases from J, the gap between germline ends came to 13 bases. Per the germline V gene, CDR1 is LNHDA and CDR2 is SQIVND (reference sequence). The CDR3 is 13 amino acids. The CDR3 bases are TGTGCCAGTAGAGAAGGGGGAAGGTATGGCTACACCTTC. Protein product: CASREGGRYGYTF.

The chain has TRBV6-1 and TRBJ2-7; weak D call: TRBD1 (5 bases). The CDR3 runs 15 residues. Germline CDR1 MNHNS, CDR2 SASEGT. Trimming left V 7 bases short and J 3 bases short, with 19 bases between. In DNA, the CDR3 is TGTGCCAGCAAGGGGAATCCCGACCCTTACTACGAGCAGTACTTC. Protein sequence: CASKGNPDPYYEQYF.

The CDR3 DNA reads TGTGCCAGCAGTACCCCGGGACTACTTGGGGATGAGCAGTTCTTC. Encoded protein: CASSTPGLLGDEQFF. The chain recombines TRBV5-8 with TRBJ2-1; TRBD2 aligns across 7 bases. The CDR3 runs to 15 residues. J lost 8 bases, V lost 5 bases, and 13 bases had no gene match. From germline, CDR1 is SGHTS and CDR2 YDEGEE.

The chain recombines TRBV6-5 with TRBJ2-3; TRBD1 aligns across 8 bases. Germline V gene sequence: CDR1 MNHEY, CDR2 SVGAGI. V lost 4 bases to trimming and J lost 4 bases; unmatched junction nucleotides: 7. The CDR3 totals 15 residues. The CDR3 loop reads CASSLTGGRSDTQYF. The CDR3 DNA sequence: TGTGCCAGCAGTTTAACAGGGGGTAGATCAGATACGCAGTATTTT.

The chain is built from TRBV7-9 and TRBJ1-4; D is ambiguous. Germline assignment: CDR1 SEHNR and CDR2 FQNEAQ (reference sequence). Trimming removed 1 base at V and 7 bases at J, with 16 bases between. The CDR3 spans 16 residues. As DNA, the CDR3 is TGTGCCAGCAGCTTAGTAGTGTCGGGGAATGGTGAAAAACTGTTTTTT. Protein sequence: CASSLVVSGNGEKLFF.

The rearrangement uses TRBV2 and TRBJ2-7; 7 bases match TRBD1. CDR1 is SNHLY and CDR2 is FYNNEI in the germline V gene. Unmatched junction bases numbered 7, after V lost 8 bases and J lost 3 bases. This CDR3 region has 13 residues. CDR3 sequence: CASLGTVLYEQYF. In DNA, the CDR3 is TGTGCCAGCCTCGGGACAGTCCTCTACGAGCAGTACTTC.

On this clone: This CDR3 is also generated by other DNA sequences in the sample. This chain links TRBV18 with TRBJ1-2, with D perhaps TRBD1 (5 bases). Germline values: CDR1 KGHSH, CDR2 LQKENI. This CDR3 comprises 14 residues. V lost 0 bases and J lost 2, with 7 bases in between. As DNA, the CDR3 is TGTGCCAGCTCACCACCCGGGACCAACTATGGCTACACCTTC. Translating gives CASSPPGTNYGYTF.

The chain carries TRBV6-5 and TRBJ2-1; D is unresolved. This CDR3 has 15 residues. Between the trimmed V and J ends, which lost 0 bases and 3 bases, there was a span of 9 bases. Looked up from germline, CDR1 is MNHEY and CDR2 is SVGAGI. CDR3 DNA: TGTGCCAGCAGTTACTCAGGGCGGAACTACAATGAGCAGTTCTTC. The encoded protein is CASSYSGRNYNEQFF.

This clone was detected only once. The V and J genes are TRBV5-5 and TRBJ1-5; D call uncertain. V shed 3 bases and J shed 1 base, with 17 bases lying between them. Germline CDR1 SGHKS, CDR2 YYEKEE (reference sequence). CDR3 length: 17 residues. CDR3 residues: CASSSERQIVSNQPQHF. In DNA form, the CDR3 reads TGTGCCAGCAGCTCAGAAAGACAAATCGTCAGCAATCAGCCCCAGCATTTT.

The chain combines TRBV5-6 with TRBJ2-5; 10 positions agree with TRBD2. V shed 0 bases, J shed 0 bases, and the junction held 5 bases outside the gene matches. The CDR3 totals 17 residues. Germline loops: CDR1 SGHDT, CDR2 YYEEEE. CDR3 nucleotides: TGTGCCAGCAGCTTGGCGGGTAGCGGGAGGTACCAAGAGACCCAGTACTTC. Amino acid sequence: CASSLAGSGRYQETQYF.

The chain couples TRBV15 to TRBJ2-7; 7 bases fit TRBD1. Looked up from germline, CDR1 is LNHNV and CDR2 is YYDKDF (reference sequence). The CDR3 has 15 amino acids. Trimming cost V 1 base and J 5 bases; bases outside gene matches: 8. The CDR3 nucleotides are TGTGCCACCAGCAGAGTATACGGGACAGTCCACGAGCAGTACTTC. It yields the protein CATSRVYGTVHEQYF.

The chain is built from TRBV7-9 and TRBJ2-1, with D possibly TRBD1 on 6 matching bases. Trimming removed 5 bases at V and 5 bases at J, with 16 bases between. Germline V gene sequence: CDR1 SEHNR, CDR2 FQNEAQ (reference sequence). CDR3 length: 15 amino acids. This CDR3 reads CASSPSGGGDNEQFF. The CDR3 DNA reads TGTGCCAGCAGCCCCAGTGGGGGCGGAGACAATGAGCAGTTCTTC. Supplemented by reference TRBV7-9 and TRBJ2-1, the full variable domain reads DTGVSQNPRHKITKRGQNVTFRCDPISEHNRLYWYRQTLGQGPEFLTYFQNEAQLEKSRLLSDRFSAERPKGSFSTLEIQRTEQGDSAMYLCASSPSGGGDNEQFFGPGTRLTVL.